This TCR beta chain was found in a study of Graves' ophthalmopathy and Graves' hyperthyroidism. Study results and limitations: Progression of ophthalmopathy was predicted by the model with approximately 71% sensitivity and around 77% specificity.

This clonotype was detected many times. Its antigen is currently unknown. The V end was cut by 0 bases, the J end by 5 bases, with 10 bases between. The germline V gene encodes CDR1 SGHTA and CDR2 FQGNSA. The CDR3 runs 14 residues. Using RNA transcripts, the TCR beta CDR3 regions were amplified. The first-round RT-PCR employed HTBI primers together with the Qiagen OneStep RT-PCR kit. A multiplex PCR was then performed as the second round. TCRdb used MiXCR to reprocess the multiplex PCR reads, holding one entry per CDR3 protein. Among around 1.1 million distinct CDR3 sequences listed, approximately 35% were seen once. Hyperthyroidism was new, under 2 months, in patients aged 18 to 65. In this cohort, patients with other autoimmune diseases, uncontrolled infections, pregnancy or lactation were excluded.

Material: peripheral blood or thyroid tissue (not recorded which). The sequence was obtained from an adult man with Graves' hyperthyroidism. V usage is TRBV7-2 and J usage is TRBJ1-2; weak D call: TRBD1 (6 bases). The CDR3 DNA reads TGTGCCAGCAGCTTAGCCAGGGGATCATATGGCTACACCTTC. Its translation: CASSLARGSYGYTF.